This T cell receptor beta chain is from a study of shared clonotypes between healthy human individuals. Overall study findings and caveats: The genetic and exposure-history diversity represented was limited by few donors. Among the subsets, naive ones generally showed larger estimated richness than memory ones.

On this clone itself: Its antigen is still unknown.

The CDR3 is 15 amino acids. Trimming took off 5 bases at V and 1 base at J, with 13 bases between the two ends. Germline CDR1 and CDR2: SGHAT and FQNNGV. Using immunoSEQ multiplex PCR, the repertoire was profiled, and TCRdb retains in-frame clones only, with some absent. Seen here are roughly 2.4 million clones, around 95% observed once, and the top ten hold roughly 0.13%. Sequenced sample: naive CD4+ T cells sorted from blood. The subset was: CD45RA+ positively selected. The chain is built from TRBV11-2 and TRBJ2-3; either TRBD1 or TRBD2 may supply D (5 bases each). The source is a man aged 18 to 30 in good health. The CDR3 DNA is TGTGCCAGCAGCGCAAGTGGGGGTGGCACAGATACGCAGTATTTT. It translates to CASSASGGGTDTQYF.